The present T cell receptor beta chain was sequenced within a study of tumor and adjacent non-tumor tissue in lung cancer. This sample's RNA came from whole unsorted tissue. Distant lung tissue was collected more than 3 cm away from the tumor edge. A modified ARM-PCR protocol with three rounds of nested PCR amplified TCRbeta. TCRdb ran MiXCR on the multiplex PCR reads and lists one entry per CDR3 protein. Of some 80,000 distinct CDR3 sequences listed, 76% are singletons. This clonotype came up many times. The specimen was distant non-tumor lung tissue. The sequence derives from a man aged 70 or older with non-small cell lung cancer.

In DNA, the CDR3 is TGTGCCAGCAGTGATCCGGGACAGAGACTCACAGATACGCAGTATTTT. It encodes CASSDPGQRLTDTQYF. The chain combines TRBV6-2 or TRBV6-3 with TRBJ2-3; the match to TRBD1 covers 7 bases. J was trimmed by 2 bases and V by 5 bases; bases with no gene match: 10. The germline gives CDR1 MNHEY, CDR2 SVGEGT. The CDR3 runs 16 residues.